The rows below give T cell receptor beta chains drawn from one sample of a study of cytomegalovirus exposure and HLA in healthy donors. Measured with immunoSEQ multiplex PCR; TCRdb has only the in-frame clones, and not every one. In the table there are approximately 140,000 clones, approximately 80% of which are singletons. Sequences were obtained from PBMCs. The receptors were sampled from a woman in her 50s in good health and CMV-seropositive. Both conserved end residues are part of each CDR3. The order of the fields is clone size, V gene, J gene, D gene, CDR3 DNA, CDR3 protein. The D gene is left open where the match is weak. The listing skips clone size in some rows; elsewhere it reads once, few, many or a size class.

abundance: -; v_gene: TRBV7-9; j_gene: TRBJ1-4; d_gene: TRBD1; CDR3nt: TGTGCCAGCACGAGGAGGGGGCCTAATGAAAAACTGTTTTTT; CDR3aa: CASTRRGPNEKLFF
abundance: -; v_gene: TRBV5-1; j_gene: TRBJ1-1; d_gene: TRBD1; CDR3nt: TGCGCCAGCAGCTTGGCCATACCAAGGACTCAGAGGGGGCGACCTGAAGCTTTCTTT; CDR3aa: CASSLAIPRTQRGRPEAFF
abundance: -; v_gene: TRBV10-2; j_gene: TRBJ1-1; d_gene: TRBD1; CDR3nt: TGCGCCAGCACAGGACAGGGGGACACTGAAGCTTTCTTT; CDR3aa: CASTGQGDTEAFF
abundance: -; v_gene: TRBV6-5; j_gene: TRBJ1-5; d_gene: -; CDR3nt: TGTGCCAGCGGAGAACAGCCCCAGCATTTT; CDR3aa: CASGEQPQHF
abundance: -; v_gene: TRBV2; j_gene: TRBJ1-1; d_gene: TRBD1; CDR3nt: TGTGCCAGCAGCCTGGGACAGGGCACTGAAGCTTTCTTT; CDR3aa: CASSLGQGTEAFF
abundance: -; v_gene: TRBV5-1; j_gene: TRBJ2-7; d_gene: -; CDR3nt: TGCGCCAGCAGCTCGGGGGACCTTGGGTCCTACGAGCAGTACTTC; CDR3aa: CASSSGDLGSYEQYF
abundance: few; v_gene: TRBV6-1; j_gene: TRBJ2-2; d_gene: -; CDR3nt: TGTGCCAGCATCAACGGAGTTATCAACACCGGGGAGCTGTTTTTT; CDR3aa: CASINGVINTGELFF
abundance: few; v_gene: TRBV11-1; j_gene: TRBJ2-7; d_gene: TRBD1; CDR3nt: TGTGCCAGCAGCAGGGACAGAGACTACGAGCAGTACTTC; CDR3aa: CASSRDRDYEQYF
abundance: -; v_gene: TRBV7-3; j_gene: TRBJ2-2; d_gene: -; CDR3nt: TGTGCCAGCAGCTTGGGGACTCACACCGGGGAGCTGTTTTTT; CDR3aa: CASSLGTHTGELFF
abundance: -; v_gene: TRBV27; j_gene: TRBJ1-5; d_gene: -; CDR3nt: TGTGCCACCGGTGCCGGGGGGGCATATCAGCCCCAGCATTTT; CDR3aa: CATGAGGAYQPQHF
abundance: -; v_gene: TRBV9; j_gene: TRBJ2-2; d_gene: -; CDR3nt: TGTGCCAGCAGCGTAGTGACTGGAAACACCGGGGAGCTGTTTTTT; CDR3aa: CASSVVTGNTGELFF